A few counts support the clone carrying this T cell receptor (beta chain). Its antigen is not identified. TCRdb reprocessed the RACE reads via MiXCR and lists one record per CDR3 protein. The sample records approximately 97,000 distinct CDR3 sequences, 25% to 35% being singletons. The data were obtained in a study of human T cells and chemical hapten exposure. About the study: The study lasted roughly 26 weeks, and patients were dosed weekly with diphenylcyclopropenone on the scalp throughout. Patches that contained 0.01% DPC were applied to the upper back and read at 6 days. General study results and limits: Significantly more large CDR3 similarity clusters were formed by expanded TCRs than by controls.

Time point defined: patch test 3, about 24 weeks after DPC sensitization. The treatment here: therapeutic diphenylcyclopropenone sensitization with weekly scalp DPC. Researchers sampled blood before each patch test went on. V dropped 8 bases and J dropped 5; count of bases not matched to a gene: 4. This CDR3 has 13 amino acids. CDR1 is WSHSY, CDR2 SAAADI, per germline. The starting material was whole blood, obtained in connection with sensitization to the hapten diphenylcyclopropenone (DPC). V usage is TRBV10-2 and J usage is TRBJ1-5; TRBD1 matches at 9 bases. The source of this sequence is a man aged 40-49 years with alopecia areata. Some clones in this sample may be carry-over from other donors' samples. This CDR3 is CASGGTGYQPQHF. The CDR3 region has the DNA TGCGCCAGCGGCGGGACAGGGTATCAGCCCCAGCATTTT.